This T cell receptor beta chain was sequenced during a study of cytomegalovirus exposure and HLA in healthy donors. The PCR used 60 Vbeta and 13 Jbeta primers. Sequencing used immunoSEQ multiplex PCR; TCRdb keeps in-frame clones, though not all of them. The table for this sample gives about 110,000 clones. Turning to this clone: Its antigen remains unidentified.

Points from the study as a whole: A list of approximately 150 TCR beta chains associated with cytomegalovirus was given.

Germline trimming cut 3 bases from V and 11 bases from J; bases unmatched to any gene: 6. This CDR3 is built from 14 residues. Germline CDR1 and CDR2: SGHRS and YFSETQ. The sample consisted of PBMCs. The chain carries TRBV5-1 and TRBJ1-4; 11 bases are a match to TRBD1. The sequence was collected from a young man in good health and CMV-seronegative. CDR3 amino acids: CASSSGTGGFKLFF. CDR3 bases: TGCGCCAGCAGCTCCGGGACAGGGGGATTCAAACTGTTTTTT.